The 18 T cell receptor beta chains listed next were all sequenced from one sample in a study of T-cell reconstitution after alpha-beta-depleted transplantation in children. A TCRbeta library incorporating unique molecular identifiers was prepared. TCRdb passed the PCR reads through MiXCR, listing each CDR3 protein once. The sample lists hundreds of thousands of distinct CDR3 sequences, around 15% seen once, with around two fifths in the top ten. This sample comprised PBMCs, mostly from graft donor cells, obtained 360 days after TCRalphabeta/CD19-depleted stem cell transplant. Every receptor here comes from a male patient between 2 and 15 years old who had a stem cell transplant for acute lymphoblastic leukemia, so the T cells may come from the graft donor.

CDR3 DNA: TGCGCCAGCAGCCAAGAGGGGACTAGCGGAGCAATGGCCCCCTCGTTCTTC. It specifies CASSQEGTSGAMAPSFF. The chain is built from TRBV4-1 and TRBJ2-1, with 11 bases aligning to TRBD2. The germline gives CDR1 MGHRA, CDR2 YSYEKL. After removal of 0 bases from V and 15 bases from J, the junction contained 16 bases not matched to a gene. The CDR3 is 17 residues long.

V gene TRBV4-1 combines with J gene TRBJ1-4; the D is unclear. There are 14 residues in the CDR3. Germline V gene sequence: CDR1 MGHRA, CDR2 YSYEKL. Trimming stripped 0 bases from V and 7 bases from J, with 9 bases between. This CDR3 is CASSQDGDPEKLFF. The DNA for the CDR3 is TGCGCCAGCAGCCAAGACGGGGATCCTGAAAAACTGTTTTTT.

This clonotype was detected ten times or more. The gene calls are TRBV16 and TRBJ1-2; 7 bases match TRBD1. CDR1 and CDR2 (germline): KGHSY, FQNENV. V lost 2 bases, J lost 4 bases, and 4 bases stayed unmatched. This CDR3 spans 14 amino acids. For the CDR3, the DNA is TGTGCCAGCAGCCAACTGGGACAGACCTATGGCTACACCTTC. Translation: CASSQLGQTYGYTF.

V and J are TRBV7-8 and TRBJ2-3; no clear D gene. Germline V gives CDR1 SGHVS, CDR2 FQNEAQ. CDR3 size: 13 residues. Trimming removed 2 bases from V and 5 bases from J, with 8 bases in between. The CDR3 bases are TGTGCCAGCAGCTTAATGAACGGAGATACGCAGTATTTT. Translation gives CASSLMNGDTQYF.

In this sample, this clonotype turned up a few times. The V call is TRBV30, the J call TRBJ2-3; D is possibly TRBD2 (5 bases). The V gene lost 6 bases and the J gene lost 6 bases, with 19 bases spanning the gap. Germline V gene sequence: CDR1 GTSNPN, CDR2 SVGIG (reference sequence). The CDR3 covers 14 residues. CDR3 sequence reads: CACHEGRILDTQYF. In nucleotides, the CDR3 is TGTGCCTGCCACGAGGGCCGGATTTTGGATACGCAGTATTTT.

For this clonotype: One end of the junction does not line up with germline, which may come from a read error. The genes are TRBV12-3 or TRBV12-4 and TRBJ2-5, with D tentatively TRBD2 (5 bases). The CDR3 length is 14 residues. The CDR3, as DNA: TGTGCCAGCAGTTTTAGTGGCATTGTGGACTCGGGGTCCTTC. Encoded protein: CASSFSGIVDSGSF.

Many counts were recorded for this clonotype. The chain has TRBV20-1 and TRBJ2-7, with a tentative D call TRBD2 (5 bases). This CDR3 region has 11 residues. Between the trimmed V and J ends, which lost 1 base and 4 bases, there was a span of 5 bases. Per the germline V gene, CDR1 is DFQATT and CDR2 is SNEGSKA (reference sequence). The CDR3 spells CSARGTYEQYF. CDR3 bases: TGCAGTGCTAGAGGGACTTACGAGCAGTACTTC.

The J gene is TRBJ2-6, the V gene TRBV5-1; D is ambiguous. Trimming took off 3 bases at V and 2 bases at J, with 15 bases between the two ends. The germline V gene has CDR1 SGHRS and CDR2 YFSETQ. CDR3 length: 17 amino acids. The CDR3 loop is CASSWMGRTPGANVLTF. As DNA, the CDR3 is TGCGCCAGCAGCTGGATGGGTAGGACCCCTGGGGCCAACGTCCTGACTTTC.

In DNA form, the CDR3 reads TGTGCCAGTACCAAGGCCCCTACTAGCGGTTCCTCACTTACTTACAATGAGCAGTTCTTC. Amino acids: CASTKAPTSGSSLTYNEQFF. V is TRBV19 and J is TRBJ2-1, with TRBD2 matching over 8 bases. CDR1 and CDR2 (germline): LNHDA, SQIVND (reference sequence). J gave up 4 bases and V 7 bases, and 24 bases lay outside the gene matches. This CDR3 is 20 amino acids long.

The chain carries TRBV5-1 and TRBJ2-3, with a possible D match to TRBD1 (6 bases). The CDR3 extends over 15 amino acids. Trimming stripped 3 bases from V and 0 bases from J, with 11 bases between. Germline values: CDR1 SGHRS, CDR2 YFSETQ. The CDR3 nucleotides read TGCGCCAGCAGCTCAGGGGTTTCAAGCACAGATACGCAGTATTTT. This sequence encodes CASSSGVSSTDTQYF.

The V and J genes are TRBV10-3 and TRBJ2-3; no firm D call. V was pared by 11 bases and J by 1 base, with 16 bases between. This CDR3 is built from 14 residues. CDR1 and CDR2 from the germline V gene are ENHRY and SYGVKD. CDR3 sequence: CASEGEAGTDTQYF. In nucleotides, the CDR3 is TGTGCCTCCGAAGGTGAGGCTGGCACAGATACGCAGTATTTT.

This chain uses TRBV28 with TRBJ2-7; tentative D call: TRBD2 (7 bases). The ends were cut back, 2 bases at V and 1 base at J, with 12 bases in the middle. The CDR3 runs to 15 residues. The V gene's germline CDR1 is MDHEN and CDR2 SYDVKM. CDR3 nucleotide sequence: TGTGCCAGCAGTTTAGAGAGGGGGGGGTCCTACGAGCAGTACTTC. It yields the protein CASSLERGGSYEQYF.

The gene calls are TRBV28 and TRBJ2-5; D may correspond to TRBD1 or TRBD2 (7 bases each). Between the trimmed V and J ends, which lost 5 bases and 0 bases, there was a span of 19 bases. This CDR3 comprises 17 residues. Per the germline V gene, CDR1 is MDHEN and CDR2 is SYDVKM. For the CDR3, the DNA is TGTGCCAGCAGTCCCACTCGACAGGGAGGGTACCAAGAGACCCAGTACTTC. It yields the protein CASSPTRQGGYQETQYF.

In its sample, this clonotype was seen a few times. This chain joins TRBV12-3 or TRBV12-4 and TRBJ1-1, with D unresolved. Trimming cost V 6 bases and J 0 bases, with 17 bases left between them. There are 16 residues in the CDR3. CDR3 nucleotide sequence: TGTGCCAGCAGCTGGGGAGGCTCGGTCGTGAACACTGAAGCTTTCTTT. Its translation: CASSWGGSVVNTEAFF.

This clonotype occurred a few times. The genes are TRBV7-8 and TRBJ2-5; D is perhaps TRBD1 or TRBD2 (6 bases each). Germline V gene data show CDR1 as SGHVS and CDR2 as FQNEAQ. V lost 8 bases and J lost 1, with 23 bases in between. This CDR3 region has 17 residues. In DNA, the CDR3 is TGTGCCAGCGGGACATTTGGAGGAGGGGGGCCCCAAGAGACCCAGTACTTC. It yields the protein CASGTFGGGGPQETQYF.

This clonotype was counted ten times or more. The chain links TRBV27 to TRBJ2-5; 10 positions match TRBD2. CDR1 and CDR2 from the germline V gene are MNHEY and SMNVEV (reference sequence). V was clipped by 5 bases and J by 2 bases; unmatched bases: 8. This CDR3 region has 16 residues. The CDR3, as DNA: TGTGCCAGCAGTAACCTCGGACTAGCGGTTCAAGAGACCCAGTACTTC. It specifies CASSNLGLAVQETQYF.

The chain recombines TRBV12-3 or TRBV12-4 with TRBJ2-3, with 10 bases matching TRBD2. Trimming removed 1 base from V and 1 base from J; junction bases left unmatched: 20. CDR3 length: 22 amino acids. The chain's CDR3 is CASSLGVPMLIPGTSGTDTQYF. DNA for the CDR3: TGTGCCAGCAGTTTAGGGGTTCCCATGTTGATACCCGGGACTAGCGGCACAGATACGCAGTATTTT.

The gene calls are TRBV4-1 and TRBJ2-7, with 10 bases matching TRBD2. Germline V gene sequence: CDR1 MGHRA, CDR2 YSYEKL. The CDR3 runs 15 residues. J lost 6 bases, V lost 4 bases, and 9 bases had no gene match. CDR3 sequence reads: CASSPSGRAIGEQYF. In DNA, the CDR3 is TGCGCCAGCAGCCCGAGCGGGAGGGCCATAGGCGAGCAGTACTTC.